The clone carrying this T cell receptor (beta chain) was observed many times. Its antigen is unknown. The CDR3 runs 12 residues. V was pared by 4 bases and J by 15 bases, with 6 bases of the junction left unmatched. This entry belongs to a study of T-cell reconstitution after alpha-beta-depleted transplantation in children. Findings of the study overall: Several hundred graft clones that had expanded were reportedly the source of alpha-beta T cells about two months after transplant. At one year after transplant, newly produced T cells mostly accounted for T-cell counts and diversity.

Unique molecular identifiers were incorporated during preparation of the TCRbeta library. From the PCR reads, TCRdb called clonotypes with MiXCR, one entry per CDR3 protein. There are about 200,000 distinct CDR3 sequences in the sample; approximately 8% occur only once, and 35% to 45% lies in the top ten. This specimen was PBMCs, mostly from graft donor cells, taken 360 days after TCRalphabeta/CD19-depleted stem cell transplant. The V gene is TRBV12-3 or TRBV12-4, the J gene TRBJ2-1; TRBD1 matches at 10 bases. The TCR comes from a male patient under 10 years old who had a stem cell transplant for acute myeloid leukemia, so the T cells may come from the graft donor. CDR3 loop: CASSWRQGATFF. In DNA form, the CDR3 reads TGTGCCAGCAGTTGGAGACAGGGGGCAACGTTCTTC.